Described below is a single TCR beta chain sequence and its context. The antigen is unknown. This table comes from immunoSEQ multiplex PCR, and its TCRdb copy is limited to in-frame clones, with some not included. Of 100,000 to 150,000 clones listed, approximately 88% are singletons. This entry is derived from a study of T cell responses to AZD1222 COVID-19 vaccine. General study findings and limits: Spike as a whole was targeted by vaccine-associated CD4 TCRs, dominant at 160-218 and 743-854.

In germline, CDR1 is SGHNT, CDR2 YYREEE (reference sequence). Deletions cut 4 bases from V and 5 bases from J, with 15 bases between. The CDR3 is 14 residues long. Sample: peripheral blood, taken on day 0 of AZD1222 vaccination. V gene TRBV5-4 combines with J gene TRBJ1-2; TRBD1 might be the D (5 bases). The source is an adult in good health. The CDR3 sequence: CASSTNRGFYGYTF. The CDR3 DNA follows: TGTGCCAGCAGCACCAACCGGGGGTTTTATGGCTACACCTTC.